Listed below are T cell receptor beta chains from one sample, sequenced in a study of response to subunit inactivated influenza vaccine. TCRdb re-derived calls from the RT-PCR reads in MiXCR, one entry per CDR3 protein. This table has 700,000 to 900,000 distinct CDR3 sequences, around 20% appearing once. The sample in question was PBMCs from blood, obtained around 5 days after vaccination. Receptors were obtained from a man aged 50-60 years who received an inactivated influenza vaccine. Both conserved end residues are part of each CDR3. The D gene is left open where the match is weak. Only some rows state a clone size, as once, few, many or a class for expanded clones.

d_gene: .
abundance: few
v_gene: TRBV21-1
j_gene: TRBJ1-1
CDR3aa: CASSKKWTGGPLNTEAFF
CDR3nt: TGTGCCAGCAGCAAAAAATGGACAGGGGGACCTTTGAACACTGAAGCTTTCTTT

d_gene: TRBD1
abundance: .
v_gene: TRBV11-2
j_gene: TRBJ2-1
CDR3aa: CASRQTGQGSYNEQFF
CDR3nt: TGTGCCAGCAGGCAGACGGGACAGGGGTCCTACAATGAGCAGTTCTTC

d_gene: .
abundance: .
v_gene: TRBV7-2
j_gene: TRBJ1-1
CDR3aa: CAIMPRYIEAFF
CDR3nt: TGTGCCATCATGCCCCGATACATTGAAGCTTTCTTT

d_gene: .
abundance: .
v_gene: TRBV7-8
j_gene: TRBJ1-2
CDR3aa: CASSLDTSRTPHTF
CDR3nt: TGTGCCAGCAGCTTAGATACCAGTAGGACCCCCCACACCTTC

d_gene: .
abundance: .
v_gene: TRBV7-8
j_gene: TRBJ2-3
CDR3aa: CASSLTRTTDTQYF
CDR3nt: TGTGCCAGCAGCCTCACGAGGACAACAGATACGCAGTATTTT

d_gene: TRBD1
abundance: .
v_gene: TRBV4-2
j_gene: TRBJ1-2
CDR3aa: CASSQDRGQGAFYGYTF
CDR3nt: TGTGCCAGCAGCCAAGATAGGGGACAGGGGGCCTTCTATGGCTACACCTTC

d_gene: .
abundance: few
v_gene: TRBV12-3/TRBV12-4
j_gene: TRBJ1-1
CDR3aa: CATRFTTEAFF
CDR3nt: TGTGCCACTCGGTTCACCACTGAAGCTTTCTTT

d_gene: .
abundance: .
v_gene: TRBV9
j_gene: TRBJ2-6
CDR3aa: CASSVPVSGANVLTF
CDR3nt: TGTGCCAGCAGCGTACCGGTCTCTGGGGCCAACGTCCTGACTTTC

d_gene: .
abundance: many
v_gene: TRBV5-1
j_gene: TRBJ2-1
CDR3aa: CASSLGSSYNEQFF
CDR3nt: TGTGCCAGCAGCTTAGGTAGCTCCTACAATGAGCAGTTCTTC

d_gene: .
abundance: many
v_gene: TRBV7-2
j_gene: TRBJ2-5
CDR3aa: CASSPQGTGFSTQYF
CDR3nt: TGTGCCAGCAGCCCGCAGGGGACGGGCTTTTCGACCCAGTACTTC

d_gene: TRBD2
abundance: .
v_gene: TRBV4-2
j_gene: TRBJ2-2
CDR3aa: CASSQDGAGVGGELFF
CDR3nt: TGTGCCAGCAGCCAAGATGGAGCGGGAGTGGGTGGGGAGCTGTTTTTT

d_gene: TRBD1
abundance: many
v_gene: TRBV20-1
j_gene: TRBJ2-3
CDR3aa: CSAEWTGDSSTDTQYF
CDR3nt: TGCAGTGCTGAATGGACAGGTGACTCTAGCACAGATACGCAGTATTTT

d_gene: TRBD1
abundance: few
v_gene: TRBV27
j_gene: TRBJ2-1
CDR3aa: CASSLWGQGESYNEQFF
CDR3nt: TGTGCCAGCAGTTTATGGGGACAGGGGGAATCCTACAATGAGCAGTTCTTC

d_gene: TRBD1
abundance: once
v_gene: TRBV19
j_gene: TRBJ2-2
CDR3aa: CASSSRTGGPTGELFF
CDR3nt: TGTGCCAGTAGTTCGCGGACAGGGGGGCCCACCGGGGAGCTGTTTTTT

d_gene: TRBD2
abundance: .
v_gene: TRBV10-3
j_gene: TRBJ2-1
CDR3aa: CAISPISGGGNEQFF
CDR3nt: TGTGCCATCAGTCCCATTAGCGGGGGAGGGAATGAGCAGTTCTTC

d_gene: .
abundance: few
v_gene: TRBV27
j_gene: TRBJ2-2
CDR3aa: CASTQIMGTGELFF
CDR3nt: TGTGCCAGCACCCAAATTATGGGGACCGGGGAGCTGTTTTTT

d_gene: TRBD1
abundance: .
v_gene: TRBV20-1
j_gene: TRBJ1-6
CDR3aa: CSARDPGQGYSPLHF
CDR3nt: TGCAGTGCTAGAGATCCGGGACAGGGGTATTCACCCCTCCACTTT

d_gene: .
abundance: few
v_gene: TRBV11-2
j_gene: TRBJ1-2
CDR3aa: CASSFVRQNGYTF
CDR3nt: TGTGCCAGCAGCTTTGTCCGACAGAATGGCTACACCTTC

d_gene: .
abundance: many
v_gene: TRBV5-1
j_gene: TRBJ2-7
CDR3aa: CASSVTSTTYEQYF
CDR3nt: TGCGCCAGCAGCGTCACTAGCACCACCTACGAGCAGTACTTC

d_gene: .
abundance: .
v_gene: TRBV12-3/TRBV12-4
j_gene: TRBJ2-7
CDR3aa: CASSLSGGPLGKQYF
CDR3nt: TGTGCCAGCAGTTTGTCGGGGGGCCCTCTCGGGAAGCAGTACTTC

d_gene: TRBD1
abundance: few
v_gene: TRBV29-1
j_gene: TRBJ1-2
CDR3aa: CSVEDPTGKGYTF
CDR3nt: TGCAGCGTTGAAGATCCGACAGGGAAAGGCTACACCTTC

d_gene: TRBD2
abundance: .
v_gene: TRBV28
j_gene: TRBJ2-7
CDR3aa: CASSLRGGGNEQYF
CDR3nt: TGTGCCAGCAGTTTACGCGGGGGGGGGAACGAGCAGTACTTC

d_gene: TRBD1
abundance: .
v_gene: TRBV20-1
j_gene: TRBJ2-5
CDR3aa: CSARVRTGVQETQYF
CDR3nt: TGCAGTGCTAGAGTGAGGACAGGGGTACAAGAGACCCAGTACTTC

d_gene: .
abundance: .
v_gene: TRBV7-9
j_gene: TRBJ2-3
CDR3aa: CATCEGISGTDTQYF
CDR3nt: TGTGCCACCTGCGAGGGGATCTCGGGCACAGATACGCAGTATTTT

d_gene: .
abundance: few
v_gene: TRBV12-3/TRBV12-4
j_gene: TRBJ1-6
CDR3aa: CASSPGDYSPLHF
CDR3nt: TGTGCCAGCAGTCCAGGAGATTATTCACCCCTCCACTTT

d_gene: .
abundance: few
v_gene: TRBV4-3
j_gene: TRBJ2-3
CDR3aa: CASSHKPVFTDTQYF
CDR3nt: TGCGCCAGCAGCCACAAACCAGTTTTCACAGATACGCAGTATTTT

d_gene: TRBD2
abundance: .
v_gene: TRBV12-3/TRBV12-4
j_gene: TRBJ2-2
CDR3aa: CASSGNSGIKAGELFF
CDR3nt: TGTGCCAGCAGTGGCAATAGCGGGATCAAGGCCGGGGAGCTGTTTTTT

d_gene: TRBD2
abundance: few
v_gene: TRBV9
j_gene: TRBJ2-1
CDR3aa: CASSWTSGIDEQFF
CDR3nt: TGTGCCAGCAGTTGGACTAGCGGGATAGATGAGCAGTTCTTC

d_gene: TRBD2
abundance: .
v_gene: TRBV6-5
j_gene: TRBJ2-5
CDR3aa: CASSSLAGGPEETQYF
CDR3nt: TGTGCCAGCAGTTCCTTAGCGGGAGGGCCAGAAGAGACCCAGTACTTC

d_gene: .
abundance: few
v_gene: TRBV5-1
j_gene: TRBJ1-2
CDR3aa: CASSLGGNNYGYTF
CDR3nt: TGCGCCAGCAGCCTGGGCGGCAATAACTATGGCTACACCTTC

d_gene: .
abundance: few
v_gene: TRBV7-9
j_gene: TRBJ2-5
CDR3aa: CASSLAGANSQETQYF
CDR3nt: TGTGCCAGCAGCTTAGCGGGGGCCAATTCCCAAGAGACCCAGTACTTC

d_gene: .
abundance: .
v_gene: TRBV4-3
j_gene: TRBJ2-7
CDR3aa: CASSQDRRTTYEQYF
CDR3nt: TGCGCCAGCAGCCAAGATCGACGCACCACCTACGAGCAGTACTTC

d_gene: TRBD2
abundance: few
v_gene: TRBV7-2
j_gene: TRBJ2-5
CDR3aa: CASSSPGLAGAGTQYF
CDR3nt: TGTGCCAGCAGCTCCCCGGGACTAGCGGGGGCAGGGACCCAGTACTTC

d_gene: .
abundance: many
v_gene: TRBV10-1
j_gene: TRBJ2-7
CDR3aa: CASSESATVYEQYF
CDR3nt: TGCGCCAGCAGTGAGTCCGCCACGGTTTACGAGCAGTACTTC

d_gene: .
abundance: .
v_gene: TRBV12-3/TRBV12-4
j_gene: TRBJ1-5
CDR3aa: CASSLVQGLNRPQHF
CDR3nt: TGTGCCAGCAGTTTGGTTCAGGGGCTTAATCGGCCCCAGCATTTT

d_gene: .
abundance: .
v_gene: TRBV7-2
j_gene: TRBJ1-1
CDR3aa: CASSQFPRGGLNTEAFF
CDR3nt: TGTGCCAGCAGCCAGTTCCCCAGGGGCGGCCTGAACACTGAAGCTTTCTTT

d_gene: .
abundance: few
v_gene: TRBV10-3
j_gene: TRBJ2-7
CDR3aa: CAIRDPGSSYEQYF
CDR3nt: TGTGCCATCAGGGACCCAGGGAGCTCCTACGAGCAGTACTTC

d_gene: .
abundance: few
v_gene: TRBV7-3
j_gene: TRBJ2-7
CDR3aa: CASSLNPSPAGEQYF
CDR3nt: TGTGCCAGCAGCTTAAATCCCTCCCCGGCAGGCGAGCAGTACTTC

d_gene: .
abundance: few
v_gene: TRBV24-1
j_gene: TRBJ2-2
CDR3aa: CATSDLVLSAGELFF
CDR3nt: TGTGCCACCAGTGATTTGGTCTTGTCGGCCGGGGAGCTGTTTTTT

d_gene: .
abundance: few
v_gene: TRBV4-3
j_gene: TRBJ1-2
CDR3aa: CASSQHPFGGEAIIYGYTF
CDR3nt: TGCGCCAGCAGCCAACACCCCTTTGGGGGCGAAGCAATTATATATGGCTACACCTTC

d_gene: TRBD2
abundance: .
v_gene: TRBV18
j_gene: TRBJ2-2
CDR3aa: CASSSTSGNAGELFF
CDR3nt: TGTGCCAGCTCATCGACTAGCGGGAACGCCGGGGAGCTGTTTTTT

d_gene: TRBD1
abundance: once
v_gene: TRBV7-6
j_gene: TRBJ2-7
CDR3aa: CASSLDGQGVYEQYF
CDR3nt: TGTGCCAGCAGCCTAGACGGGCAGGGGGTATACGAGCAGTACTTC

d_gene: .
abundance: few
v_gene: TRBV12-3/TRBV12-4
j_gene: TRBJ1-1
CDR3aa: CASNPGRGTEAFF
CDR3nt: TGTGCCAGCAACCCCGGGAGGGGCACTGAAGCTTTCTTT

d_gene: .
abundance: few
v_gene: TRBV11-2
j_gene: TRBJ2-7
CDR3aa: CASSLGGVAYEQYF
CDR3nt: TGTGCCAGCAGCTTAGGGGGGGTAGCCTACGAGCAGTACTTC

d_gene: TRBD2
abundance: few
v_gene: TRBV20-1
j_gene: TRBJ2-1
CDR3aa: CSARDGRGANNEQFF
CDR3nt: TGCAGTGCTAGAGATGGGAGGGGCGCCAACAATGAGCAGTTCTTC

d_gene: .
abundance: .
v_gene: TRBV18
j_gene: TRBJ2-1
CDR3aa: CASSPVDSRRSEQFF
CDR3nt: TGTGCCAGCTCACCCGTAGACAGCAGAAGGAGTGAGCAGTTCTTC

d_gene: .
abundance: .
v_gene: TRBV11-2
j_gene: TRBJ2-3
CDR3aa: CASSIRPSHTPDTQYF
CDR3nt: TGTGCCAGCAGCATCCGGCCTTCTCATACACCAGATACGCAGTATTTT

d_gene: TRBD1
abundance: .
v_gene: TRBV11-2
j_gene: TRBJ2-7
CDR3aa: CASSLVWDRGQQEQYF
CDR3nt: TGTGCCAGCAGCTTAGTGTGGGACAGGGGGCAACAAGAGCAGTACTTC

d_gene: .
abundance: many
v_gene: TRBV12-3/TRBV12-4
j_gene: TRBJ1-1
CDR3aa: CASSYGVNTEAFF
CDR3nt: TGTGCCAGCAGTTATGGCGTAAACACTGAAGCTTTCTTT

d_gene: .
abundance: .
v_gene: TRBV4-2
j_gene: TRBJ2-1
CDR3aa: CASSQDRARLTNEQFF
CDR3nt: TGTGCCAGCAGCCAAGATCGGGCGAGACTTACAAACGAGCAGTTCTTC

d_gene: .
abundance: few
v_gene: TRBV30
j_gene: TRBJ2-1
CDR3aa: CAWSEQYNEQFF
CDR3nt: TGTGCCTGGAGTGAACAGTACAATGAGCAGTTCTTC

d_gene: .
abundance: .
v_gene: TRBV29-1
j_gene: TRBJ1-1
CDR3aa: CSVEAGTKNTEAFF
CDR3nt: TGCAGCGTTGAAGCGGGGACAAAAAACACTGAAGCTTTCTTT

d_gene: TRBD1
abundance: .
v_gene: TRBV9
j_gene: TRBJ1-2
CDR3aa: CASRKDRGDYGYTF
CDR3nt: TGTGCCAGCAGAAAGGACAGGGGAGACTATGGCTACACCTTC

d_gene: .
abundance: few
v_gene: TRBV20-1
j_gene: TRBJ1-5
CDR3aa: CSAISSSGYSNQPQHF
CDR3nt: TGCAGTGCTATAAGCTCTTCCGGGTATAGCAATCAGCCCCAGCATTTT

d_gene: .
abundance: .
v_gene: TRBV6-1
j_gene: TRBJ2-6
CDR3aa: CATIGASGANVLTF
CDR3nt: TGTGCCACCATAGGGGCGTCTGGGGCCAACGTCCTGACTTTC

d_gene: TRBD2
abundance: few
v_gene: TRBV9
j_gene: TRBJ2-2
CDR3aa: CASSVSGRFTGELFF
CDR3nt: TGTGCCAGCAGCGTCAGCGGGAGGTTCACCGGGGAGCTGTTTTTT

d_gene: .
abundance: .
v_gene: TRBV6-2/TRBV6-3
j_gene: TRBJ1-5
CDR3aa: CASSWGTSQHF
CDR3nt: TGTGCCAGCAGTTGGGGAACGTCCCAGCATTTT